The entry that follows covers one T cell receptor (beta chain) sequence. The data stem from a study of blood T cell repertoires in COVID-19. Germline V gene lookup returns CDR1 LNHDA and CDR2 SQIVND (reference sequence). This CDR3 is 12 amino acids long. V gave up 5 bases and J gave up 11 bases, with 13 bases separating them. Sequenced by immunoSEQ multiplex PCR; TCRdb stores in-frame clones only, minus some. The data contain 200,000 or so clones, 65% to 90% of them singletons. The TCR comes from a man aged 50 to 60 with acute or convalescent COVID-19. The rearrangement uses TRBV19 and TRBJ1-5, with D possibly TRBD1 on 5 matching bases. The sample comprised peripheral blood. The CDR3, as DNA: TGTGCCAGTAGTTCCGGGCCACAGGCCCAGCATTTT. This codes for CASSSGPQAQHF.